Presented here are 15 T cell receptor beta chains from one specimen sequenced in a study of blood T cell repertoires in COVID-19 (dated by TCRdb to 2020 to 2022). The library was produced with the immunoSEQ multiplex PCR assay. The immuneACCESS repertoire file appears here via TCRdb, limited to in-frame rearrangements. These files lack a portion of the clones; in checked studies, under half of the deficit traces to unresolved V genes, and the cause of the others is not known. For this sample the table gives about 350,000 clones, of which roughly 90% were detected only once. About 7% of the sample rests with the top ten. The sequenced material came from peripheral blood. These receptors were obtained from a woman aged 65 to 85 with COVID-19, enrolled during active disease.

The chain joins TRBV11-1 to TRBJ2-1; 8 positions agree with TRBD2. CDR1 and CDR2 from the germline V gene are SGHAT and FQDESV (reference sequence). The CDR3 runs to 16 residues. V lost 6 bases and J lost 0; bases outside the gene matches: 7. CDR3 sequence: CASRLTGTSSYNEQFF. The CDR3 bases are TGTGCCAGCAGACTTACCGGGACTAGCTCCTACAATGAGCAGTTCTTC.

V gene TRBV21-1 combines with J gene TRBJ1-4; the table's TRBD1 call for D was not verified on the DNA. TRBV21-1 is shown as a pseudogene. CDR3 length: 16 amino acids. This CDR3 is CASSRDKDGNFEKLFF. DNA for the CDR3: TGTGCCAGCAGCAGGGACAAGGACGGGAACTTTGAAAAACTGTTTTTT.

The V gene is TRBV9, the J gene TRBJ2-5; 10 bases fit TRBD2. The V gene's germline CDR1 is SGDLS and CDR2 YYNGEE. This CDR3 is built from 16 residues. V gave up 4 bases and J gave up 1 base; unmatched junction bases: 7. The CDR3 spells CASSPGVAGGQETQYF. In nucleotides, the CDR3 is TGTGCCAGCAGCCCGGGAGTAGCGGGGGGCCAAGAGACCCAGTACTTC.

The chain links TRBV7-9 to TRBJ2-7, with D perhaps matching TRBD2 (7 bases). V lost 0 bases to trimming and J lost 7 bases, with 16 bases between them. CDR1 is SEHNR, CDR2 FQNEAQ, per germline (reference sequence). The CDR3 consists of 15 residues. In DNA form, the CDR3 reads TGTGCCAGCAGCTTAGCGATGGGGGGGCAGAGGGAGCAGTACTTC. It encodes CASSLAMGGQREQYF.

J is TRBJ1-1 and V is TRBV28; D possibly corresponds to TRBD1 (5 bases). This CDR3 comprises 15 residues. With 6 bases removed from V and 7 bases from J, the gap between germline ends came to 21 bases. From germline, CDR1 is MDHEN and CDR2 SYDVKM. CDR3 DNA sequence: TGTGCCAGCAGGACCCAGACAGTTTGGGGGGGTGAAGCTTTCTTT. Translated, it gives CASRTQTVWGGEAFF.

The chain combines TRBV6-5 with TRBJ1-1; D is ambiguous. Trimming stripped 11 bases from V and 1 base from J, with 8 bases between. This CDR3 contains 11 residues. Germline V gives CDR1 MNHEY, CDR2 SVGAGI. The CDR3 DNA reads as TGTGCCCTAGACGGGAACACTGAAGCTTTCTTT. Its protein is CALDGNTEAFF.

The chain uses TRBV6-1 and TRBJ2-1; 7 bases fit TRBD1. Per germline, CDR1 MNHNS and CDR2 SASEGT. The CDR3 runs 11 residues. V was clipped by 5 bases and J by 15 bases; unmatched bases: 7. The CDR3 bases are TGTGCCAGCAGTATGACAGGGTCACCGTTCTTC. It translates to CASSMTGSPFF.

The chain links TRBV5-4 to TRBJ1-1, with D possibly TRBD1 on 5 matching bases. Per the germline V gene, CDR1 is SGHNT and CDR2 is YYREEE (reference sequence). This CDR3 spans 14 amino acids. Trimming pared 5 bases from V and 1 base from J, leaving 12 bases between. This CDR3 reads CASRRGLSNTEAFF. The CDR3 nucleotides read TGTGCCAGCAGGCGGGGACTTTCGAACACTGAAGCTTTCTTT.

The chain recombines TRBV19 with TRBJ2-2; 9 bases are shared with TRBD1. Trimming removed 4 bases from V and 6 bases from J; junction bases left unmatched: 3. Germline CDR1 LNHDA, CDR2 SQIVND (reference sequence). CDR3 size: 14 residues. This CDR3 reads CASSNRGQAGELFF. The CDR3 DNA reads TGTGCCAGTAGTAACAGGGGGCAGGCCGGGGAGCTGTTTTTT.

The chain carries TRBV19 and TRBJ1-2; D is perhaps TRBD1 (5 bases). Looked up from germline, CDR1 is LNHDA and CDR2 is SQIVND (reference sequence). The V and J ends lost 3 bases and 6 bases respectively, with 11 bases between them. This CDR3 region has 13 residues. The CDR3 region has the DNA TGTGCCAGTAGTATGACAGCAGGTGATGGCTACACCTTC. Its protein product is CASSMTAGDGYTF.

J is TRBJ2-2 and V is TRBV7-3, with 7 bases fitting TRBD2. The V gene's germline CDR1 is SGHTA and CDR2 FQGTGA. J lost 4 bases, V lost 0 bases, and 5 bases had no gene match. The CDR3 sequence is 16 residues long. CDR3 DNA: TGTGCCAGCAGCTTAACTGCGGGGGAGACCACCGGGGAGCTGTTTTTT. Translated: CASSLTAGETTGELFF.

The chain employs TRBV18 and TRBJ1-1, with D hard to call. The CDR3 covers 11 residues. Germline CDR1 reads KGHSH; CDR2 reads LQKENI. Trimming removed 6 bases from V and 3 bases from J, with 5 bases in between. CDR3 sequence reads: CASSRDTEAFF. CDR3 coding DNA: TGTGCCAGCTCGAGGGACACTGAAGCTTTCTTT.

The V call is TRBV5-6, the J call TRBJ2-2; 7 bases map to TRBD1. The V segment lost 1 base and the J segment 4 bases; nucleotides outside the gene matches: 4. Germline V gives CDR1 SGHDT, CDR2 YYEEEE. The CDR3 consists of 15 residues. The CDR3 coding sequence is TGTGCCAGCAGCTTGTACAGGGGTCCCACCGGGGAGCTGTTTTTT. Translated, it gives CASSLYRGPTGELFF.

Worth noting for this clone: At one end, the junction sequence differs from germline, possibly due to a read error. The V call is TRBV5-6, the J call TRBJ2-7; D not resolved. The CDR3 spans 11 residues. Germline V lookup: CDR1 SGHDT, CDR2 YYEEEE. CDR3 nucleotide sequence: TGTGCCAGCAGCTTCTCCCACGAGCAGTACTTC. This translates into CASSFSHEQYF.

The chain is built from TRBV28 and TRBJ1-1; the D is unclear. Germline values: CDR1 MDHEN, CDR2 SYDVKM. V was trimmed by 5 bases and J by 0 bases, leaving 7 bases between them. The CDR3 runs 13 residues. DNA for the CDR3: TGTGCCAGCAGTCTTCCTATGAACACTGAAGCTTTCTTT. Protein sequence: CASSLPMNTEAFF.